This T cell receptor beta chain was sequenced for a study of blood T cell repertoires in COVID-19. Using immunoSEQ multiplex PCR, the repertoire was profiled, and TCRdb retains in-frame clones only, with some absent. This sample has some 150,000 clones, with 70% to 90% found just once. Germline V gene data show CDR1 as SSHAT and CDR2 as FNYEAQ (reference sequence). This CDR3 comprises 16 residues. Of note for this clone: Germline is not matched at one junction end, which may reflect a read error.

Enrolled through a virtual design, the participants were between 18 and 89 years of age and came from some 26 US areas. Participants' reported clinical history set cohort assignment. This sequence joins TRBV7-7 and TRBJ2-2; 9 positions agree with TRBD2. The sample consisted of PBMCs or T cells enriched from blood (not recorded which). The receptor was isolated from a woman aged 18-30 years who had recovered from COVID-19. The CDR3 loop reads CASRPLAGLNTGELFF. CDR3 DNA: TGTGCTAGCAGACCTCTAGCGGGATTGAACACCGGGGAGCTGTTTTTT.